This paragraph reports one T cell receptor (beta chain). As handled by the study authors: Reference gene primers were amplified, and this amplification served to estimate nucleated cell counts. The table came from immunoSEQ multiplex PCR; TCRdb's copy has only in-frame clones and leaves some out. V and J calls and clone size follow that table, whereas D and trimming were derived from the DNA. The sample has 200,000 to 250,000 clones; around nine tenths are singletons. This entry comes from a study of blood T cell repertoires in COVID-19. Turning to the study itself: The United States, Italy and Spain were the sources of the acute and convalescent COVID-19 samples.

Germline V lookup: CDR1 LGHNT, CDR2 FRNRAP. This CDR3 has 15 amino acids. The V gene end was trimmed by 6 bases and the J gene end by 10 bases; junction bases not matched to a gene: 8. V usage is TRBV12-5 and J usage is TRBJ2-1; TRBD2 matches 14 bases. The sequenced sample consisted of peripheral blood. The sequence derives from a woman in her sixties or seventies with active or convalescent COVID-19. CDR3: CASGIPGLAGVEQFF. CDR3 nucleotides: TGTGCTAGTGGAATACCGGGACTAGCGGGGGTGGAGCAGTTCTTC.